This T cell receptor beta chain was identified during a study of beta chain features in type 1 diabetes. Study-level results: There was no resolution here of whether HLA type influences TCRB rearrangement. Among patients with Type 1 diabetes, TCRB CDR3s were moderately but significantly shorter in every one of the four CD4+ subsets.

What was sequenced were expressed TCRB transcripts, since all of the isolated RNA had been reverse transcribed. The protocol was immunoSEQ multiplex PCR, while the TCRdb copy is restricted to in-frame clones and leaves out a portion. The sample consists of 550,000 to 850,000 clones, around 15% of them appearing once. All sorted populations exceeded 95% purity. There are a few counts of this clone. No antigen is known for it. The CDR3 length is 12 residues. The V and J ends lost 9 bases and 1 base respectively, with 9 bases between them. CDR1 and CDR2 (germline): ENHRY, SYGVKD. The chain has TRBV10-3 and TRBJ2-5; D call uncertain. Sequenced sample: naive CD4+ T cells from blood. The origin of this receptor is a young man with type 1 diabetes. Here the CDR3 DNA reads TGTGCCATTGCTCCGGGCCAAGAGACCCAGTACTTC. It yields the protein CAIAPGQETQYF.